This T cell receptor (beta chain) was captured by sequencing in a study of shared clonotypes between healthy human individuals. Study summary: Each donor's CD4 naive and CD4 memory cells filled three plates apiece, CD8 naive two, and CD8 memory one. Study-wide results and limits: In contrast to clonotypes shared by all four donors, non-shared clonotypes had lower generation probabilities.

CDR3 size: 15 residues. With 4 bases clipped from V and 0 bases from J, the junction kept 5 bases outside the gene matches. CDR1 and CDR2 (germline): MNHNS, SASEGT. Sequencing used immunoSEQ multiplex PCR; TCRdb keeps in-frame clones, though not all of them. The data contain roughly 2.5 million clones, around nine tenths of them singletons. Concerning this clone: Its target is unknown.

This chain connects TRBV6-1 to TRBJ2-7, with 8 bases lining up with TRBD1. Sequenced sample: naive CD4+ T cells sorted from blood. Subset denoted: CD45RA+ positively selected. The clonotype comes from a young man in good health. The CDR3 is CASSGRTGSSYEQYF. The DNA for the CDR3 is TGTGCCAGCAGTGGCCGGACAGGGAGCTCCTACGAGCAGTACTTC.